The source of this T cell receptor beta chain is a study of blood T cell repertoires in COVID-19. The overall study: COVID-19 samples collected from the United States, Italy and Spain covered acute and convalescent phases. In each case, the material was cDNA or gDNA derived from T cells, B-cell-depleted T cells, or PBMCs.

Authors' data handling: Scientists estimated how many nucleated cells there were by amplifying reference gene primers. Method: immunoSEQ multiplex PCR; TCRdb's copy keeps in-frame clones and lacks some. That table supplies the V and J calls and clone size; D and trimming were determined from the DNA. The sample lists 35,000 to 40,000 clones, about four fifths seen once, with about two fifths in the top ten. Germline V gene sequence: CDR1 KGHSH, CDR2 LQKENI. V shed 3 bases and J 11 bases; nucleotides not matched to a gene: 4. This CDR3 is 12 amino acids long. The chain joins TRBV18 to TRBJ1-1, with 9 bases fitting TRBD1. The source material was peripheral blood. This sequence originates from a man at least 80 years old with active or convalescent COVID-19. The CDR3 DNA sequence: TGTGCCAGCTCACCCTCACAGGGGGCGGCTTTCTTT. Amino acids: CASSPSQGAAFF.